Described below is a single T cell receptor (beta chain) sequence and its context. The antigen is undetermined. The sample originates from a study of T cell responses to AZD1222 COVID-19 vaccine. Study results and caveats: None of the repertoires were sampled until the peak T cell response had passed. At 160-218 and 743-854, vaccine-associated CD4 TCRs were dominant, and they spanned spike. Reportedly, close to half of spike-specific TCRs are directed against unmutated variant regions.

Method: immunoSEQ multiplex PCR; TCRdb's copy keeps in-frame clones and lacks some. The sample includes approximately 150,000 clones, about 92% of them seen just once. The CDR3 spans 13 residues. The germline V and J ends were trimmed by 2 bases and 7 bases, with 10 bases remaining between them. Germline lookup yields CDR1 SGHNT and CDR2 YYREEE (reference sequence). This TCR derives from an adult in good health. Here the sequenced sample was peripheral blood, taken on day 0 of MenACWY control vaccination. This rearrangement joins TRBV5-4 to TRBJ1-5; tentatively, D is TRBD1 (5 bases). DNA of the CDR3: TGTGCCAGCAGCTTAAGAGGGGAACAGCCCCAGCATTTT. Its translation: CASSLRGEQPQHF.